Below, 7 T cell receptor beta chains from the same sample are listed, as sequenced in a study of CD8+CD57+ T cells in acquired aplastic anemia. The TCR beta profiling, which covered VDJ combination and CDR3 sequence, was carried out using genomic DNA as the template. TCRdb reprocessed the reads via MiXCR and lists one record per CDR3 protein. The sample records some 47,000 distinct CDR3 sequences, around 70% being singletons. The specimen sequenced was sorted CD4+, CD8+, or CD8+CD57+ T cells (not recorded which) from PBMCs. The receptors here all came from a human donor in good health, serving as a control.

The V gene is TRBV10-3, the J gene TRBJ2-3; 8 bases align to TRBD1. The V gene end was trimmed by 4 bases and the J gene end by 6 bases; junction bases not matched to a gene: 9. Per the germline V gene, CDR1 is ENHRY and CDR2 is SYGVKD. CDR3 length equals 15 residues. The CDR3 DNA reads TGTGCCATCAGTGCCAGGGGGCAAACAGGGGATACGCAGTATTTT. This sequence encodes CAISARGQTGDTQYF.

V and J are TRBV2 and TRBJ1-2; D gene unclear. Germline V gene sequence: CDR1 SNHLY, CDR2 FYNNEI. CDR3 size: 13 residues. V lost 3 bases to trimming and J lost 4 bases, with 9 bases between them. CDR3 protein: CASSDDNFYGYTF. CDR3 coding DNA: TGTGCCAGCAGTGATGATAACTTCTATGGCTACACCTTC.

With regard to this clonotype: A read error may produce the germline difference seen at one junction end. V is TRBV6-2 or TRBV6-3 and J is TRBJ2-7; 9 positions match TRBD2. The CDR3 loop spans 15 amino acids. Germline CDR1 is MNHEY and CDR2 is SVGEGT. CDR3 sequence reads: CARSYLAGSEYEQYF. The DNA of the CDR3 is TGTGCCCGCAGCTATCTAGCGGGGAGTGAATACGAGCAGTACTTC.

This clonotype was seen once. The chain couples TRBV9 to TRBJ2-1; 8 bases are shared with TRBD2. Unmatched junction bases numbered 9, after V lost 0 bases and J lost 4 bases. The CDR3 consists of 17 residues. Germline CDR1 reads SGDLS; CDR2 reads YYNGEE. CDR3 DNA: TGTGCCAGCAGCGTAGGCCGGGGGGGCGGACTTTACAATGAGCAGTTCTTC. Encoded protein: CASSVGRGGGLYNEQFF.

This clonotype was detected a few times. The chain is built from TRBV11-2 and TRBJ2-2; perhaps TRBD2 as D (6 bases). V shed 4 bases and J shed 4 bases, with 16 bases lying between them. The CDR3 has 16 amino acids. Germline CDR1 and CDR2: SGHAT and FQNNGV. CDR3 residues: CASSYNPGLGTGELFF. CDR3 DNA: TGTGCCAGCAGCTACAACCCGGGACTGGGCACCGGGGAGCTGTTTTTT. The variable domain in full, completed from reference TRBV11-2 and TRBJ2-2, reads EAGVAQSPRYKIIEKRQSVAFWCNPISGHATLYWYQQILGQGPKLLIQFQNNGVVDDSQLPKDRFSAERLKGVDSTLKIQPAKLEDSAVYLCASSYNPGLGTGELFFGEGSRLTVL.

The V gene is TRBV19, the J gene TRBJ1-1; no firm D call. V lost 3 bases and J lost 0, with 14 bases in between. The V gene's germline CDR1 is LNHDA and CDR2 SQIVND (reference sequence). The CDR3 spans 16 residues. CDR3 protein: CASSIFHTSMNTEAFF. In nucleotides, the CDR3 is TGTGCCAGTAGTATTTTCCATACGAGTATGAACACTGAAGCTTTCTTT.

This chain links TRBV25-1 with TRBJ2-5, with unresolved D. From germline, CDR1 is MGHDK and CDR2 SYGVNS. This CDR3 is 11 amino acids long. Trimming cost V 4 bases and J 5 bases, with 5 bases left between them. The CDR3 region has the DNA TGTGCCAGCAGTGTTTGGGAGACCCAGTACTTC. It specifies CASSVWETQYF. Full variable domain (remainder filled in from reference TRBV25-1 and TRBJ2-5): EADIYQTPRYLVIGTGKKITLECSQTMGHDKMYWYQQDPGMELHLIHYSYGVNSTEKGDLSSESTVSRIRTEHFPLTLESARPSHTSQYLCASSVWETQYFGPGTRLLVL.